Listed below are T cell receptor beta chains from one sample, sequenced in a study of blood T cell repertoires in COVID-19. Clones were sequenced by immunoSEQ multiplex PCR, and TCRdb holds only the in-frame ones, with some missing. This sample carries 15,000 to 20,000 clones, 70% to 90% of them seen once, and the ten largest clones take approximately 8.1%. Sequences were obtained from peripheral blood. The receptors were gathered from a human donor with active COVID-19. The donor label of this sample is uncertain. Both conserved end residues are part of each CDR3. D genes are given only for firm matches. Clone size is shown for a subset of rows, as once, few, many or a class of expanded clone.

v_call,clone_size,cdr3_length,j_call,d_call,cdr3_nt,cdr3_aa
TRBV19,-,16,TRBJ1-4,-,TGTGCCAGTACTCCCTCGCAAGGACAGTCCAATGAAAAACTGTTTTTT,CASTPSQGQSNEKLFF
TRBV28,-,15,TRBJ2-3,TRBD2,TGTGCCAGCAGTTTAACCCCCCATACTAGCGCCCCGGAGGATTTT,CASSLTPHTSAPEDF
TRBV24-1,-,14,TRBJ2-3,-,TGTGCCACGGGAGAGGGGGGGGGCGTCGATACGCAGTATTTT,CATGEGGGVDTQYF
TRBV7-2,-,16,TRBJ2-6,-,TGTGCCAGCAGGGGGGCTAGCCCGCCTGGGGCCAACGTCCTGACTTTC,CASRGASPPGANVLTF
TRBV5-4,-,14,TRBJ2-3,-,TGTGCCAGCAGCTTGGTCTCGGTCGGAGATACGCAGTATTTT,CASSLVSVGDTQYF
TRBV5-5,-,12,TRBJ1-2,-,TGTGCCAGCAGTGGGGGCGCCTATGGCTACACCTTC,CASSGGAYGYTF
TRBV18,-,14,TRBJ1-4,TRBD1,TGTGCCAGCTCACCACCGACAGGGAGTGCGAAACTGTTTTTT,CASSPPTGSAKLFF
TRBV4-2,-,14,TRBJ2-2,-,TGTGCCAGCAGCTATGGACAGAACACCGGGGAGCTGTTTTTT,CASSYGQNTGELFF
TRBV29-1,-,13,TRBJ1-1,-,TGCAGCGTTAAGAGGTTATCCGGCACTGAAGCTTTCTTT,CSVKRLSGTEAFF
TRBV28,-,16,TRBJ1-2,TRBD1,TGTGCCAGCAGTTTAACCCCGACAGGGGCAGGGTATGGCTACACCTTC,CASSLTPTGAGYGYTF
TRBV13,-,15,TRBJ2-3,TRBD2,TGTGCCAGCTTTCTCCGGACTAGCGGGAGAGATACGCAGTATTTT,CASFLRTSGRDTQYF
TRBV4-1,-,16,TRBJ2-3,TRBD2,TGCGCCAGCAGGTCAGGGAGCCAGCGGGGGGGTGGGACGCAGTATTTT,CASRSGSQRGGGTQYF
TRBV24-1,-,14,TRBJ2-7,-,TGTGCCACCAGTGATGATTTTAATCAGGGGGAGCAGTACTTC,CATSDDFNQGEQYF
TRBV27,-,17,TRBJ2-6,-,TGTGCCAGCAGTTTGGCCGCGGGGTTGGGGGGGGCCAACGTCCTGACTTTC,CASSLAAGLGGANVLTF
TRBV19,once,16,TRBJ2-1,TRBD2,TGTGCCAGTAGTATAGGACCTAGCGGGAGGGCCAATGAGCAGTTCTTC,CASSIGPSGRANEQFF
TRBV11-3,-,16,TRBJ1-3,TRBD1,TGTGCCAGCAGCTATGGGACAGGGACCTCTGGAAACACCATATATTTT,CASSYGTGTSGNTIYF
TRBV2,once,17,TRBJ2-2,TRBD1,TGTGCCAGCAGTGAATTGCCGGGACAGCTGAACACCGGGGAGCTGTTTTTT,CASSELPGQLNTGELFF
TRBV7-9,-,15,TRBJ2-7,TRBD1,TGTGCCAGCAGCCCCCGGACAGGGGGATCCTACGAGCAGTACTTC,CASSPRTGGSYEQYF
TRBV11-3,once,14,TRBJ2-5,TRBD1,TGTGCCAGCAGCTTAAGGGACAGCCAAGAGACCCAGTACTTC,CASSLRDSQETQYF
TRBV14,-,14,TRBJ2-1,TRBD2,TGTGCCAGCAGCCAAGGACTAGCGGTGGATGAGCAGTTCTTC,CASSQGLAVDEQFF
TRBV28,-,15,TRBJ2-5,TRBD1,TGTGCCAGCAGTTTGACAGGGGCCTCCGGGGAGACCCAGTACTTC,CASSLTGASGETQYF
TRBV28,-,13,TRBJ1-2,-,TGTGCCAGCAGGCCCCAGGATACCTATGGCTACACCTTC,CASRPQDTYGYTF